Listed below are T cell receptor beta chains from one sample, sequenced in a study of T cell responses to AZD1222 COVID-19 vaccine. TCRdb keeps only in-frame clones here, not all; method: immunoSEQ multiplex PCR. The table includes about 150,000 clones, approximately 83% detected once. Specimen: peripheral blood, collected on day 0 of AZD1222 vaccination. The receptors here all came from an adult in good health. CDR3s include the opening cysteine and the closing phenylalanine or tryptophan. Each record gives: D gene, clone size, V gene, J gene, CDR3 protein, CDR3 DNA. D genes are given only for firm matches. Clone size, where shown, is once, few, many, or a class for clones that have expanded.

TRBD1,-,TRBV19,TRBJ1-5,CASSPLSRTGDAQPQHF,TGTGCCAGTAGTCCTCTCAGCCGGACAGGGGACGCCCAGCCCCAGCATTTT
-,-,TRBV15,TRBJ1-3,CATSRTSGNTIYF,TGTGCCACCAGCAGGACATCTGGAAACACCATATATTTT
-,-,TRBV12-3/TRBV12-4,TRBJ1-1,CASTPGRHTEAFF,TGTGCCAGCACCCCCGGACGGCACACTGAAGCTTTCTTT
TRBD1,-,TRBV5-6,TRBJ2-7,CASSSGQASAEQYF,TGTGCCAGCAGCTCCGGACAGGCGTCAGCCGAGCAGTACTTC
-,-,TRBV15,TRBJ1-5,CATSRDTGRGGNQPQHF,TGTGCCACCAGCAGAGATACGGGGAGGGGGGGCAATCAGCCCCAGCATTTT
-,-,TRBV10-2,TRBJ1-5,CASSEQGGQPQHF,TGCGCCAGCAGTGAACAGGGCGGTCAGCCCCAGCATTTT
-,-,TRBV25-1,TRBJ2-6,CASDEAGANVLTF,TGTGCCAGCGATGAGGCTGGGGCCAACGTCCTGACTTTC
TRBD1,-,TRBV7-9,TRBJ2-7,CASSLGQGRYEQYF,TGTGCCAGCAGCCTTGGACAGGGGAGGTACGAGCAGTACTTC
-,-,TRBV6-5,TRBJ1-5,CASSYSAARPQHF,TGTGCCAGCAGTTACTCAGCCGCGAGGCCCCAGCATTTT
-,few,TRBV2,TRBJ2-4,CASSEGRSAKNIQYF,TGTGCCAGCAGTGAAGGGCGGTCGGCCAAAAACATTCAGTACTTC
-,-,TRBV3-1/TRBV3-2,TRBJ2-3,CASSLGGGSDTQYF,TGTGCCAGCAGCCTGGGGGGCGGATCAGATACGCAGTATTTT
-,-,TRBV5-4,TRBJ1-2,CASSLSGYGYTF,TGTGCCAGCAGCTTGTCGGGCTATGGCTACACCTTC
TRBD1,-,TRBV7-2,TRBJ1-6,CASSSPGQGNSPLHF,TGTGCCAGCAGCTCGCCGGGACAGGGTAATTCACCCCTCCACTTT
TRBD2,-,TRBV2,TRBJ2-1,CASSTGLAGPSNEQFF,TGTGCCAGCTCGACGGGACTAGCGGGACCATCCAATGAGCAGTTCTTC
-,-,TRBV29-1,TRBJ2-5,CSVERGGTVETQYF,TGCAGCGTTGAAAGAGGGGGAACAGTTGAGACCCAGTACTTC
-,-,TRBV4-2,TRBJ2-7,CASSQDRARYEQYF,TGTGCCAGCAGCCAAGATAGGGCGCGCTACGAGCAGTACTTC
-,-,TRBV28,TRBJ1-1,CASSLSLTHTEAFF,TGTGCCAGCAGTTTAAGCCTGACTCACACTGAAGCTTTCTTT
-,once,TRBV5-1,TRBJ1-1,CASSYWTDAEAFF,TGCGCCAGCAGCTACTGGACAGACGCTGAAGCTTTCTTT
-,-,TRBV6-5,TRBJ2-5,CASPSRGGVLETQYF,TGTGCCAGCCCCAGTAGGGGGGGGGTCCTAGAGACCCAGTACTTC
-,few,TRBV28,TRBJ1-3,CASRGGSSGNTIYF,TGTGCCAGCAGGGGGGGTAGCTCTGGAAACACCATATATTTT
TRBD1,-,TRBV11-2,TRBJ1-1,CASSLVRPGGKRNTEAFF,TGTGCCAGCAGCTTAGTCCGGCCAGGGGGCAAAAGGAACACTGAAGCTTTCTTT
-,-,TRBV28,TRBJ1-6,CASSLAGAPLHF,TGTGCCAGCAGTTTAGCAGGGGCCCCCCTCCACTTT